This record covers a single TCR beta chain. The antigen is undetermined. This entry comes from a study of T-cell memory formation after mild COVID-19. Overall study results and limits: Unconfirmed was the SARS-CoV-2 specificity of second-wave clones that peaked on day 37. Later expanders leaned toward CD4+, whereas clones contracting from day 15 to 85 were balanced CD4/CD8.

UMIs and sample barcodes were carried by the TCR alpha and TCR beta cDNA libraries that 5'RACE produced using constant-segment primers. MiXCR was run by TCRdb on the 5' RACE reads, yielding one entry per CDR3 protein. This sample yields roughly 300,000 distinct CDR3 sequences, of which around 16% are seen a single time; roughly 24% belongs to the top ten. This CDR3 spans 13 amino acids. The V gene end was trimmed by 8 bases and the J gene end by 8 bases; junction bases not matched to a gene: 6. This TCR derives from a man aged 18 to 29 who had mild COVID-19 (a few samples of this study predate the infection). Cell type and time point are not known. The rearrangement uses TRBV12-3 or TRBV12-4 and TRBJ2-1, with 10 bases identical to TRBD1. Sequencing was done on a sample of PBMCs or a T cell subset sorted from them (not recorded which). The CDR3 sequence: CASATGGWDEQFF. The CDR3 DNA follows: TGTGCCAGCGCGACAGGGGGCTGGGATGAGCAGTTCTTC.